The rows below give T cell receptor beta chains drawn from one sample of a study. From the RT-PCR reads, TCRdb called clonotypes with MiXCR, one entry per CDR3 protein. The sample lists about 700,000 distinct CDR3 sequences, more than 13% occurring once. What was sequenced was memory CD4+ T cells from blood. The receptors were gathered from a female donor in good health, serving as a healthy control. CDR3s include the opening cysteine and the closing phenylalanine or tryptophan. The order of the fields is V gene, J gene, D gene, clone size, CDR3 protein, CDR3 DNA. A D gene is named only where the DNA matches it firmly. The size of a clone is reported for some rows only, either as once, few or many, or as a class for expanded clones.

TRBV7-2,TRBJ2-3,TRBD1,few,CASSLQEGATDTQYF,TGTGCCAGCAGCTTACAAGAGGGGGCCACAGATACGCAGTATTTT
TRBV18,TRBJ1-5,TRBD1,-,CASSTGTPNQPQHF,TGTGCCAGCTCGACAGGGACACCCAATCAGCCCCAGCATTTT
TRBV6-5,TRBJ2-1,TRBD2,-,CASTLAGGNEQFF,TGTGCCAGCACCCTAGCGGGAGGCAATGAGCAGTTCTTC
TRBV7-2,TRBJ2-3,TRBD2,few,CASSPPGGRVTDTQYF,TGTGCCAGCAGCCCCCCGGGGGGGAGGGTCACAGATACGCAGTATTTT
TRBV7-6,TRBJ1-1,-,many,CASSLQQNTEAFF,TGTGCCAGCAGTTTACAACAGAACACTGAAGCTTTCTTT
TRBV20-1,TRBJ2-7,-,-,CSAFASGLNEQYF,TGCAGTGCTTTCGCATCTGGATTGAACGAGCAGTACTTC
TRBV7-2,TRBJ2-7,-,few,CASSARSSYEQYF,TGTGCCAGCAGCGCTCGATCCTCCTACGAGCAGTACTTC
TRBV7-6,TRBJ2-6,-,few,CASSLQPPGANVLTF,TGTGCCAGCAGCTTACAGCCTCCTGGGGCCAACGTCCTGACTTTC
TRBV7-2,TRBJ1-6,-,few,CASSLNMAGNSPLHF,TGTGCCAGCAGCTTAAATATGGCCGGTAATTCACCCCTCCACTTT
TRBV11-2,TRBJ2-5,TRBD1,many,CASSLGQGVWETQYF,TGTGCCAGCAGCTTAGGGCAGGGGGTATGGGAGACCCAGTACTTC
TRBV7-2,TRBJ1-1,-,-,CASTLGGALTEAFF,TGTGCCAGCACCCTAGGCGGGGCGCTGACTGAAGCTTTCTTT
TRBV4-3,TRBJ2-1,TRBD2,many,CASSQGLLAGTEQFF,TGCGCCAGCAGCCAAGGTCTTCTAGCGGGAACTGAGCAGTTCTTC
TRBV7-2,TRBJ2-5,-,few,CASSPTFVQETQYF,TGTGCCAGCAGCCCCACCTTCGTCCAAGAGACCCAGTACTTC
TRBV20-1,TRBJ2-1,TRBD2,many,CSALGLAGFNEQFF,TGCAGTGCCTTGGGACTAGCGGGCTTCAATGAGCAGTTCTTC
TRBV10-1,TRBJ2-7,TRBD1,few,CASSESAGTVSYEQYF,TGCGCCAGCAGTGAGTCTGCTGGGACAGTCTCCTACGAGCAGTACTTC